These 18 T cell receptor beta chains came from one sample sequenced in a study of blood T cell repertoires in COVID-19. The method was immunoSEQ multiplex PCR; TCRdb's version includes in-frame clones alone and lacks a portion of them. The sample shows hundreds of thousands of clones, about 91% of them seen only once. The sequencing sample was made of peripheral blood. All receptors come from a woman aged 30 to 39 who had recovered from COVID-19.

The J gene is TRBJ2-7, the V gene TRBV2, with TRBD2 identical over 14 bases. Trimming cost V 7 bases and J 7 bases; bases outside gene matches: 9. Germline V CDR1 and CDR2: SNHLY, FYNNEI. This CDR3 contains 15 residues. The CDR3 region has the DNA TGTGCCAGCATCTCCGGGACTAGCGGGGGCAGGGAGCAGTACTTC. This sequence encodes CASISGTSGGREQYF. Full variable domain (outside the CDR3, taken from reference TRBV2 and TRBJ2-7): EPEVTQTPSHQVTQMGQEVILRCVPISNHLYFYWYRQILGQKVEFLVSFYNNEISEKSEIFDDQFSVERPDGSNFTLKIRSTKLEDSAMYFCASISGTSGGREQYFGPGTRLTVT.

This chain links TRBV7-2 with TRBJ1-2; no clear D gene. Germline lookup yields CDR1 SGHTA and CDR2 FQGNSA. This CDR3 has 16 amino acids. Trimming stripped 2 bases from V and 2 bases from J, with 15 bases between. The CDR3 loop reads CASSLSTAYRNYGYTF. CDR3 coding DNA: TGTGCCAGCAGCTTATCAACCGCCTACAGAAACTATGGCTACACCTTC.

The chain has TRBV6-2 or TRBV6-3 and TRBJ1-1, with TRBD1 matching over 10 bases. The CDR3 has 13 amino acids. The trim removed 6 bases at V and 4 bases at J, leaving 2 bases unmatched. From germline, CDR1 is MNHEY and CDR2 SVGEGT. CDR3 DNA sequence: TGTGCCAGCAGCGACAGGGGGCCCACTGAAGCTTTCTTT. Translated: CASSDRGPTEAFF.

This chain links TRBV20-1 with TRBJ2-5; D uncertain. The CDR3 has 13 amino acids. Germline-derived CDR1 and CDR2 are DFQATT and SNEGSKA (reference sequence). V was clipped by 3 bases and J by 2 bases, with 10 bases between them. CDR3 in amino acids: CSASLTEQETQYF. CDR3 bases: TGCAGTGCTAGTCTTACAGAGCAAGAGACCCAGTACTTC.

This rearrangement joins TRBV6-5 to TRBJ2-7; 7 bases map to TRBD1. CDR1 and CDR2 from the germline V gene are MNHEY and SVGAGI. The V gene end was trimmed by 7 bases and the J gene end by 3 bases; junction bases not matched to a gene: 6. The CDR3 has 13 amino acids. In DNA, the CDR3 is TGTGCCAGCATTACGGGACAGAACTACGAGCAGTACTTC. This codes for CASITGQNYEQYF.

The CDR3 here is CASSLRTGNYEQYF. The CDR3 DNA is TGTGCCAGCAGCCTTAGGACGGGGAACTACGAGCAGTACTTC. J is TRBJ2-7 and V is TRBV7-9, with TRBD2 as a possible D gene (5 bases). CDR1 and CDR2 from the germline V gene are SEHNR and FQNEAQ (reference sequence). Trimming removed 5 bases from V and 3 bases from J, with 14 bases in between. This CDR3 comprises 14 residues.

The gene calls are TRBV2 and TRBJ1-2, with D possibly being TRBD1 (6 bases). The CDR3 is 14 residues long. CDR1 is SNHLY and CDR2 is FYNNEI in the germline V gene. V dropped 4 bases and J dropped 5 bases, with 14 bases sitting between them. Here the CDR3 reads CASSARTARYGYTF. The CDR3 DNA follows: TGTGCCAGCAGTGCCAGGACAGCGAGATATGGCTACACCTTC.

The chain employs TRBV6-5 and TRBJ2-2; possibly TRBD1 for D (6 bases). The V end lost 5 bases, the J end lost 3 bases, and 10 bases lay between the germline ends. CDR1 MNHEY and CDR2 SVGAGI come from the germline V gene. The CDR3 has 14 residues. CDR3: CASSQGTYTGELFF. The CDR3, as DNA: TGTGCCAGCAGTCAGGGGACATACACCGGGGAGCTGTTTTTT.

The chain couples TRBV15 to TRBJ1-4; D might be TRBD1 (5 bases). CDR1 is LNHNV and CDR2 is YYDKDF in the germline V gene (reference sequence). CDR3 length: 15 amino acids. Trimming removed 0 bases from V and 7 bases from J, with 12 bases in between. The DNA of the CDR3 is TGTGCCACCAGCAGAGATCGCCAGGGCGGTGAAAAACTGTTTTTT. Translation: CATSRDRQGGEKLFF.

The CDR3 sequence is CASSDQGKGGYTF. CDR3 coding DNA: TGTGCCAGCAGTGACCAGGGTAAGGGTGGCTACACCTTC. V is TRBV2 and J is TRBJ1-2; tentative D call: TRBD1 (5 bases). V lost 3 bases and J 7 bases, leaving 12 bases between the germline ends. Per germline, CDR1 SNHLY and CDR2 FYNNEI. The CDR3 runs to 13 residues.

The rearrangement uses TRBV11-2 and TRBJ2-1; possible D gene TRBD1, 6 bases. Per the germline V gene, CDR1 is SGHAT and CDR2 is FQNNGV. Trimming shortened V by 5 bases and J by 4 bases, and 12 bases separated the two germline ends. The CDR3 extends over 14 amino acids. CDR3 nucleotide sequence: TGTGCCAGCAGCCCCCAGGGGAGTTACAATGAGCAGTTCTTC. This codes for CASSPQGSYNEQFF.

The chain links TRBV12-3 or TRBV12-4 to TRBJ2-5; D uncertain. This CDR3 region has 13 residues. Between the trimmed V and J ends, which lost 0 bases and 4 bases, there was a span of 6 bases. The CDR3 here is CASSLARRETQYF. The CDR3 coding sequence is TGTGCCAGCAGTTTAGCTAGGAGAGAGACCCAGTACTTC.

To note about this clone: A much larger clone is a single base away; this may be a read error. Other DNA sequences in the same sample also yield this CDR3. This rearrangement joins TRBV27 to TRBJ2-1; 7 positions agree with TRBD1. V lost 4 bases, J lost 8 bases, and 5 bases stayed unmatched. The CDR3 sequence is 13 residues long. Per the germline V gene, CDR1 is MNHEY and CDR2 is SMNVEV (reference sequence). Here the CDR3 reads CASSSTGWDEQFF. In nucleotides, the CDR3 is TGTGCCAGCAGTTCGACAGGGTGGGATGAGCAGTTCTTC.

The rearrangement uses TRBV27 and TRBJ2-7; D is uncertain. This CDR3 is 13 amino acids long. V lost 1 base and J 1 base, leaving 5 bases between the germline ends. The germline gives CDR1 MNHEY, CDR2 SMNVEV (reference sequence). CDR3 loop: CASSLLSSYEQYF. The CDR3 DNA sequence: TGTGCCAGCAGTTTATTGAGTTCCTACGAGCAGTACTTC.

The chain recombines TRBV20-1 with TRBJ2-7; 8 nucleotides align to TRBD1. In germline, CDR1 is DFQATT, CDR2 SNEGSKA (reference sequence). The junction had 13 bases not matched to a gene; V was cut back by 3 bases and J by 0 bases. This CDR3 is 17 amino acids long. CDR3 bases: TGCAGTGCTAGTGCAAACCGGGACAGGCGGCGCTCCTACGAGCAGTACTTC. Translated: CSASANRDRRRSYEQYF.

The V call is TRBV7-3, the J call TRBJ1-2, with D unresolved. V lost 5 bases to trimming and J lost 0 bases, with 10 bases between them. The CDR3 is 14 amino acids. The germline CDR1 and CDR2 sequences are SGHTA and FQGTGA. The CDR3 spells CASSPGVTNYGYTF. The CDR3 DNA reads as TGTGCCAGCAGCCCAGGCGTTACTAACTATGGCTACACCTTC.

The V call is TRBV6-2 or TRBV6-3, the J call TRBJ2-7; TRBD2 matches 14 bases. The CDR3 totals 14 residues. CDR1 and CDR2 (germline): MNHEY, SVGEGT. The trim removed 4 bases at V and 8 bases at J, leaving 4 bases unmatched. CDR3 nucleotide sequence: TGTGCCAGCAGTTCGACTAGCGGGGGGGCGCAGCAGTACTTC. Encoded protein: CASSSTSGGAQQYF.

V usage is TRBV7-7 and J usage is TRBJ1-6; a possible D gene is TRBD1 (5 bases). The CDR3 contains 13 residues. V was trimmed by 3 bases and J by 7 bases, leaving 7 bases between them. CDR1 is SSHAT and CDR2 is FNYEAQ in the germline V gene (reference sequence). The CDR3 nucleotides are TGTGCCAGCAGCTTCTCAGGGAATTCACCCCTCCACTTT. Translation gives CASSFSGNSPLHF.